The clone carrying this TCR beta chain was seen at least ten times. These data come from a study of T cells after yellow fever vaccination. TCRdb re-analysed the 5' RACE reads in MiXCR, keeping a single row per CDR3 protein. The sample contains some 22,000 distinct CDR3 sequences, roughly 5.5% of which appear only once. CDR1 SNHLY and CDR2 FYNNEI come from the germline V gene. V dropped 7 bases and J dropped 8; count of bases not matched to a gene: 12. The CDR3 sequence is 14 residues long. The study, taken as a whole, reports: Reappearing after the booster were most of the clones from primary vaccination (less than 97% CD4, 88% CD8).

This chain joins TRBV2 and TRBJ1-2, with 8 bases that match TRBD1. Sequencing was performed on PBMCs, either bulk or a sorted T-cell subset (CD4+, CD8+, memory, or dextramer-sorted; not recorded which), taken roughly 46 days after the first yellow fever vaccination. This TCR derives from a man younger than 35 who received the YFV17D yellow fever vaccine. The CDR3, as DNA: TGTGCCAGCATGTACAGGGGGAATCTCGAAGGCTACACCTTC. Protein: CASMYRGNLEGYTF.